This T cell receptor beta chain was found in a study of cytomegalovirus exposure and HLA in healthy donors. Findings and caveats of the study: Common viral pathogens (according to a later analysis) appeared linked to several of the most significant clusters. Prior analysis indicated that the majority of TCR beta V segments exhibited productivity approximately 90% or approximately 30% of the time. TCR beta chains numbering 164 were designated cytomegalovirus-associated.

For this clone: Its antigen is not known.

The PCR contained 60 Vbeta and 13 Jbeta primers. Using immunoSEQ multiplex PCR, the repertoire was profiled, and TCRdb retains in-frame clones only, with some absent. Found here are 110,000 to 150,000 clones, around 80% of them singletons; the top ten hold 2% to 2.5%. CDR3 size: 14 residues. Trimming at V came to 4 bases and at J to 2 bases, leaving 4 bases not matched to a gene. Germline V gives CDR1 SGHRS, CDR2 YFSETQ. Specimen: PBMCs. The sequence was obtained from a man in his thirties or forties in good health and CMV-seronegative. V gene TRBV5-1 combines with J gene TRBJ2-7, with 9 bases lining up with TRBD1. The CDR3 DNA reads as TGCGCCAGCAGCCAGGACAGGGGTACCTACGAGCAGTACTTC. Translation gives CASSQDRGTYEQYF.